These 2 T cell receptor beta chains share one sample of origin, sequenced in a study of T cells in Graves' hyperthyroidism and ophthalmopathy. RNA transcripts yielded amplified TCR beta CDR3 regions. HTBI primers were the set used in a first-round RT-PCR of the TCR CDR3. TCRdb re-called the multiplex PCR reads through MiXCR, storing one row per CDR3 protein. The top ten hold approximately 44% of the sample, which has roughly 510,000 distinct CDR3 sequences, around 43% seen once. Material for sequencing was peripheral blood or thyroid tissue (not recorded which). The source of these receptors is an adult woman with Graves' disease, either hyperthyroidism or ophthalmopathy (not recorded which).

The chain is built from TRBV7-9 and TRBJ2-5; maybe TRBD2 (5 bases). CDR3 size: 14 residues. With 4 bases removed from V and 4 bases from J, the gap between germline ends came to 13 bases. The germline V gene encodes CDR1 SEHNR and CDR2 FQNEAQ (reference sequence). CDR3 protein: CASSSDGMGETQYF. DNA for the CDR3: TGTGCCAGCAGCTCTGACGGGATGGGAGAGACCCAGTACTTC. Full variable domain (rest looked up from reference TRBV7-9 and TRBJ2-5): DTGVSQNPRHKITKRGQNVTFRCDPISEHNRLYWYRQTLGQGPEFLTYFQNEAQLEKSRLLSDRFSAERPKGSFSTLEIQRTEQGDSAMYLCASSSDGMGETQYFGPGTRLLVL.

The chain carries TRBV20-1 and TRBJ1-4; D gene uncertain. The CDR3 sequence is 14 residues long. Trimming took off 5 bases at V and 3 bases at J, with 13 bases between the two ends. Germline V gene lookup returns CDR1 DFQATT and CDR2 SNEGSKA (reference sequence). The CDR3 here is CSAGNPGSNEKLFF. CDR3 DNA sequence: TGCAGTGCTGGAAACCCAGGTTCTAATGAAAAACTGTTTTTT.